This T cell receptor (beta chain) emerged from a study of early T cells in non-severe SARS-CoV-2 infection (TCRdb year 2021). Some background on the complete study: TCR sequencing used bulk RNA from unsorted whole blood, so alpha and beta chains could not be paired.

A case-control design nested within a healthcare worker cohort in London, UK, was used, with weekly nasopharyngeal swab PCR tests and blood sampling performed. Healthcare workers were recruited between 23 and 31 March 2020, during the week of the UK lockdown, and were followed weekly for up to roughly 15 weeks. Remarks on this clonotype: Its antigen remains undetermined. Nothing much larger sits one base from this clone, and base qualities are not available.

The library was obtained by 5' RACE. The sequencer was a NextSeq 500. In the TCR library protocol, unique molecular identifiers were attached to individual cDNA molecules to correct for PCR bias and sequencing error. Sequencing covered both TCR alpha and beta chains, and within each sample the abundances of alpha and beta sequences were tightly co-correlated. Turning to the authors' computational methods: Decombinator V4 was used to annotate the V gene, J gene and CDR3 of the TCR sequences. Expanded TCRs were defined as changing significantly between any two time points under a Poisson model with p below 0.0001. TCR abundances were normalised to the total number of TCRs sequenced per sample and expressed as counts per million. MAIT TCRs were defined by TRAV1-2 paired with TRAJ12, TRAJ20 or TRAJ33, and iNKT TCRs by TRAV10 paired with TRAJ18. VDJdb, accessed on 1 November 2021, was searched for TCRs annotated for CMV, EBV and SARS-CoV-2, and TCRs annotated for more than one antigen were excluded. The public sequencing data were trimmed at Q25 with fastp and processed into clonotypes with MiXCR by TCRdb, which kept only in-frame beta chains. CDR3 protein sequences are deduplicated, and each keeps its most common genes and DNA. Clone size and V and J calls follow TCRdb, not the original study. For this sample there are approximately 48,000 distinct CDR3 sequences; around 6.5% appear just once. Together, the top ten hold about 2.6% of the sample.

Measured from the cysteine to the phenylalanine, the CDR3 is 17 residues long. Only the CDR3 DNA stays, 51 bases, in frame from base 1. The germline V gene provides CDR1 SGHTA and CDR2 FQGNSA. The junction carries 18 bases between V and J, which are trimmed by 6 bases and 0 bases respectively. Results the study describes overall, beyond this receptor: Matching against VDJdb was skewed toward anti-spike CD8 responses, likely underestimated virus-specific expansions, and missed private and CD4 specificities.

The TCR originated in an adult who was a healthcare worker with PCR-confirmed SARS-CoV-2 infection or an uninfected control (not recorded which). This chain joins TRBV7-2 to TRBJ1-3; the D gene is perhaps TRBD1, from 5 matching bases. The material sequenced was whole blood, taken at baseline. DNA sequence: TGTGCCAGCAGTCCCGGGGGTGGGGTAATCTCTGGAAACACCATATATTTT. It codes for CASSPGGGVISGNTIYF.